These 7 T cell receptor beta chains were sequenced from one sample in a study of early T cells in non-severe SARS-CoV-2 infection. TCRdb re-called the 5' RACE reads through MiXCR, storing one row per CDR3 protein. The table lists about 81,000 distinct CDR3 sequences, less than 8% of them singletons, with roughly 8% in the top ten. Material for sequencing was whole blood. The source of these receptors is an adult who was a healthcare worker with PCR-confirmed SARS-CoV-2 infection or an uninfected control (not recorded which).

This clonotype showed up many times. The chain carries TRBV6-6 and TRBJ1-3; 8 bases align to TRBD1. Germline V CDR1 and CDR2: MNHNY, SVGAGI (reference sequence). V lost 5 bases, J lost 2 bases, and 2 bases stayed unmatched. The CDR3 length is 14 residues. The CDR3 nucleotides read TGTGCCAGCAGTACGGGACAGGCTGGAAACACCATATATTTT. It is translated as CASSTGQAGNTIYF.

V is TRBV4-2 and J is TRBJ2-6; D not resolved. Between the trimmed V and J ends, which lost 4 bases and 0 bases, there was a span of 7 bases. The CDR3 is 15 amino acids. Per the germline V gene, CDR1 is LGHNA and CDR2 is YNFKEQ. The CDR3, as DNA: TGTGCCAGCAGCCGAATGGACTCTGGGGCCAACGTCCTGACTTTC. Translated, it gives CASSRMDSGANVLTF.

The chain uses TRBV27 and TRBJ2-1, with D possibly being TRBD1 (6 bases). CDR3 length equals 16 residues. Trimming stripped 1 base from V and 6 bases from J, with 16 bases between. Germline V gene sequence: CDR1 MNHEY, CDR2 SMNVEV (reference sequence). The CDR3 protein is CASSLWVQGRGNEQFF. The CDR3 nucleotides are TGTGCCAGCAGTTTATGGGTACAGGGTAGAGGCAATGAGCAGTTCTTC.

This clonotype was recorded at least ten times. The chain joins TRBV5-6 to TRBJ2-7; D is ambiguous. The V gene lost 2 bases and the J gene lost 3 bases, with 15 bases spanning the gap. Germline loops: CDR1 SGHDT, CDR2 YYEEEE. CDR3 size: 15 residues. The CDR3 loop reads CASSFGPDAGYEQYF. CDR3 in DNA: TGTGCCAGCAGCTTCGGCCCGGACGCAGGCTACGAGCAGTACTTC.

This clonotype occurred many times. The chain recombines TRBV7-2 with TRBJ1-5; possibly TRBD1 for D (5 bases). The germline CDR1 and CDR2 sequences are SGHTA and FQGNSA. This CDR3 is 15 amino acids long. The V gene lost 1 base and the J gene lost 8 bases, with 15 bases spanning the gap. The CDR3 protein is CASSLGQGVEKPQHF. CDR3 DNA: TGTGCCAGCAGCTTAGGCCAGGGTGTGGAAAAGCCCCAGCATTTT.

This clonotype occurred many times. The chain recombines TRBV6-2 or TRBV6-3 with TRBJ2-2; 7 bases are a match to TRBD2. V shed 6 bases and J 6 bases; nucleotides not matched to a gene: 4. Germline loops: CDR1 MNHEY, CDR2 SVGEGT. The CDR3 loop spans 13 amino acids. The CDR3 DNA follows: TGTGCCAGCAGGGTGACTAGCCCCGGGGAGCTGTTTTTT. It is translated as CASRVTSPGELFF.

The table lists this clonotype with a few counts. The chain carries TRBV7-2 and TRBJ2-3, with TRBD1 identical over 8 bases. J was trimmed by 12 bases and V by 5 bases; bases with no gene match: 10. Germline V gives CDR1 SGHTA, CDR2 FQGNSA. The CDR3 extends over 13 amino acids. The CDR3 is CASSPAGGLVQYF. The CDR3 DNA sequence: TGTGCCAGCAGCCCAGCAGGGGGCCTGGTCCAGTATTTT.